This T cell receptor beta chain was obtained from a study of cytomegalovirus exposure and HLA in healthy donors. Germline lookup yields CDR1 SGDLS and CDR2 YYNGEE. CDR3 length equals 17 residues. Trimming shortened V by 4 bases and J by 2 bases, and 18 bases separated the two germline ends. The PCR used 60 Vbeta and 13 Jbeta primers. Per the original data handling: As a later analysis found, there were 80 million to 90 million unique TCR beta chains, of which roughly 11 million were shared. The data were produced by immunoSEQ multiplex PCR, yet TCRdb's version contains in-frame clones alone and is incomplete. V, J and clone size were drawn from that table, and D and trimming were deduced from the DNA. Here the sample spans around 150,000 clones, 75% to 80% being singletons. Whole-study results and caveats: Clonal expansion was found to be greater in HLA-associated TCR beta chains than in equally common others in a later analysis. Earlier findings revealed that most TCR beta V segments proved productive either about 90% or about 30% of the time. Highest at DRB1 and lowest at HLA-C, TCR association rates differed among HLA loci in a later analysis.

In regard to this clone: Its antigen is unidentified.

The source of this sequence is a woman aged 45 to 65 in good health and CMV-seropositive. The chain has TRBV9 and TRBJ2-2, with TRBD2 as a possible D gene (6 bases). The sample was PBMCs. The DNA for the CDR3 is TGTGCCAGCAGCCCCGGAGGGGCGCCAGTTAACACCGGGGAGCTGTTTTTT. It translates to CASSPGGAPVNTGELFF. Variable domain in full (rest from reference TRBV9 and TRBJ2-2): DSGVTQTPKHLITATGQRVTLRCSPRSGDLSVYWYQQSLDQGLQFLIQYYNGEERAKGNILERFSAQQFPDLHSELNLSSLELGDSALYFCASSPGGAPVNTGELFFGEGSRLTVL.